A single sample gave rise to the 26 T cell receptor beta chains below, sequenced in a study of OX40 agonist ivuxolimab in advanced cancers. The protocol was immunoSEQ multiplex PCR, while the TCRdb copy is restricted to in-frame clones and leaves out a portion. In the table there are around 94,000 clones, 92% of which are singletons. The sequences come from CD4+ or CD8+ T cells sorted from blood, collected in a trial of the OX40 agonist ivuxolimab. The receptors derive from an adult with an advanced solid tumor such as melanoma, head and neck, liver or kidney cancer.

V is TRBV7-2 and J is TRBJ1-1; maybe TRBD1 (5 bases). Germline V CDR1 and CDR2: SGHTA, FQGNSA. The V end was cut by 5 bases, the J end by 3 bases, with 19 bases between. CDR3 length: 16 residues. As DNA, the CDR3 is TGTGCCAGCAGCATAACCCGGGATCTGGGGGACACTGAAGCTTTCTTT. Protein sequence: CASSITRDLGDTEAFF.

This clone showed up just once. The rearrangement links TRBV13 to TRBJ2-2; D unclear. V was pared by 5 bases and J by 3 bases, with 16 bases between. CDR3 length: 16 amino acids. Germline V gives CDR1 PRHDT, CDR2 FYEKMQ (reference sequence). DNA of the CDR3: TGTGCCAGCAGCCAGAATCGAGGACGATACACCGGGGAGCTGTTTTTT. Protein: CASSQNRGRYTGELFF.

The chain has TRBV7-9 and TRBJ2-5; D is uncertain. V lost 2 bases and J 5 bases, leaving 6 bases between the germline ends. This CDR3 has 12 residues. Germline V CDR1 and CDR2: SEHNR, FQNEAQ (reference sequence). The CDR3 sequence is CASSLTRETQYF. The CDR3, as DNA: TGTGCCAGCAGCTTAACGCGGGAGACCCAGTACTTC.

This sequence joins TRBV5-6 and TRBJ1-2; D ambiguous. V lost 4 bases and J lost 8, with 12 bases in between. The CDR3 consists of 12 residues. Per the germline V gene, CDR1 is SGHDT and CDR2 is YYEEEE. The CDR3 region is CASSHLGSGYTF. The CDR3 nucleotides are TGTGCCAGCAGCCACCTGGGGAGCGGCTACACCTTC. Combining the CDR3 with reference TRBV5-6 and TRBJ1-2 gives the whole variable domain DAGVTQSPTHLIKTRGQQVTLRCSPKSGHDTVSWYQQALGQGPQFIFQYYEEEERQRGNFPDRFSGHQFPNYSSELNVNALLLGDSALYLCASSHLGSGYTFGSGTRLTVV.

This chain connects TRBV6-6 to TRBJ2-1; 7 bases are shared with TRBD2. The length of the CDR3 is 13 residues. The J segment lost 6 bases and the V segment lost 6 bases, leaving 5 bases of the junction unmatched. Germline V gene sequence: CDR1 MNHNY, CDR2 SVGAGI (reference sequence). The CDR3 is CASSHGLVNEQFF. DNA for the CDR3: TGTGCCAGCAGCCATGGACTAGTCAATGAGCAGTTCTTC.

V usage is TRBV2 and J usage is TRBJ2-1; unclear D gene. Germline-derived CDR1 and CDR2 are SNHLY and FYNNEI. The CDR3 has 15 residues. V was pared by 3 bases and J by 0 bases, with 9 bases between. The CDR3 sequence is CASSDGLSSYNEQFF. For the CDR3, the DNA is TGTGCCAGCAGTGACGGGTTAAGCTCCTACAATGAGCAGTTCTTC. Variable domain in full (rest from reference TRBV2 and TRBJ2-1): EPEVTQTPSHQVTQMGQEVILRCVPISNHLYFYWYRQILGQKVEFLVSFYNNEISEKSEIFDDQFSVERPDGSNFTLKIRSTKLEDSAMYFCASSDGLSSYNEQFFGPGTRLTVL.

V gene TRBV7-6 combines with J gene TRBJ2-7; 8 nucleotides line up with TRBD2. CDR1 is SGHVS and CDR2 is FNYEAQ in the germline V gene. The CDR3 contains 16 residues. Trimming removed 3 bases from V and 0 bases from J; junction bases left unmatched: 7. The DNA for the CDR3 is TGTGCCAGCAGCTTGGGCTCCAGCGGGAGCTCCTACGAGCAGTACTTC. This gives the protein CASSLGSSGSSYEQYF.

This clone has only a few counts. The chain joins TRBV19 to TRBJ1-5; D gene uncertain. Germline V CDR1 and CDR2: LNHDA, SQIVND (reference sequence). The CDR3 consists of 15 residues. Between the trimmed V and J ends, which lost 7 bases and 5 bases, there was a span of 18 bases. DNA of the CDR3: TGTGCCAGTACCTCCCGGAGCGAGTTTCATCAGCCCCAGCATTTT. It translates to CASTSRSEFHQPQHF.

The rearrangement links TRBV27 to TRBJ1-1; D is undetermined. The CDR3 contains 16 residues. Germline CDR1 MNHEY, CDR2 SMNVEV (reference sequence). Trimming shortened V by 4 bases and J by 11 bases, and 26 bases separated the two germline ends. The DNA of the CDR3 is TGTGCCAGCAGTTATATTCCCGTTGGGTCCAGGATTCACGCTTTCTTT. Its translation: CASSYIPVGSRIHAFF.

V usage is TRBV5-6 and J usage is TRBJ2-7; the D gene is possibly TRBD2 (5 bases). Germline loops: CDR1 SGHDT, CDR2 YYEEEE. The length of the CDR3 is 14 residues. Deletions cut 9 bases from V and 3 bases from J, with 19 bases between. DNA of the CDR3: TGTGCCACCGTCCTTCGGGATGGAGGCTACGAGCAGTACTTC. It specifies CATVLRDGGYEQYF.

The chain combines TRBV6-5 with TRBJ2-4, with D unclear. This CDR3 region has 13 residues. V was shortened by 2 bases and J by 0 bases, with 2 bases between the two germline ends. The germline V gene encodes CDR1 MNHEY and CDR2 SVGAGI. The CDR3 loop is CASSYRAKNIQYF. In DNA, the CDR3 is TGTGCCAGCAGTTACCGAGCCAAAAACATTCAGTACTTC.

J is TRBJ2-2 and V is TRBV5-1, with 9 bases identical to TRBD2. This CDR3 contains 15 residues. CDR1 is SGHRS and CDR2 is YFSETQ in the germline V gene. Trimming took 0 bases from V and 7 from J; bases not matched to a gene: 4. The CDR3 bases are TGCGCCAGCAGCTTGGAGCGGGGGGAATACGGGGAGCTGTTTTTT. Translated, it gives CASSLERGEYGELFF.

The chain has TRBV27 and TRBJ2-1; unclear D gene. There are 12 residues in the CDR3. V was trimmed by 3 bases and J by 6 bases, leaving 6 bases between them. CDR1 MNHEY and CDR2 SMNVEV come from the germline V gene (reference sequence). As DNA, the CDR3 is TGTGCCAGCAGTTTCCCGGGCAATGAGCAGTTCTTC. It yields the protein CASSFPGNEQFF.

V gene TRBV6-5 combines with J gene TRBJ1-2; the D gene is possibly TRBD1 (5 bases). Trimming took off 8 bases at V and 8 bases at J, with 15 bases between the two ends. This CDR3 region has 12 residues. Germline lookup yields CDR1 MNHEY and CDR2 SVGAGI. CDR3 DNA: TGTGCCAGCCTTAAGACAGAGGGCGGCTACACCTTC. This codes for CASLKTEGGYTF.

Only one count was recorded for this clone. The chain combines TRBV7-9 with TRBJ1-1; a weak D match, TRBD1 (5 bases). Germline V lookup: CDR1 SEHNR, CDR2 FQNEAQ (reference sequence). Trimming took off 2 bases at V and 8 bases at J, with 15 bases between the two ends. The CDR3 runs 14 residues. The CDR3 reads CASSLTKGTFEAFF. CDR3 nucleotide sequence: TGTGCCAGCAGCTTAACTAAGGGGACGTTCGAAGCTTTCTTT.

This rearrangement joins TRBV27 to TRBJ1-3, with TRBD1 matching over 8 bases. CDR1 is MNHEY, CDR2 SMNVEV, per germline (reference sequence). This CDR3 spans 16 amino acids. The J segment lost 1 base and the V segment lost 3 bases, leaving 5 bases of the junction unmatched. The CDR3 nucleotides read TGTGCCAGCAGTTTGACAGGGGAAGGATCTGGAAACACCATATATTTT. Amino acids: CASSLTGEGSGNTIYF.

The chain joins TRBV29-1 to TRBJ1-2; possible D gene TRBD1, 5 bases. The CDR3 contains 14 residues. The V end lost 3 bases, the J end lost 6 bases, and 17 bases lay between the germline ends. The germline gives CDR1 SQVTM, CDR2 ANQGSEA. CDR3 amino acids: CSVEVGGTENGYTF. The DNA for the CDR3 is TGCAGCGTTGAGGTCGGAGGGACGGAAAATGGCTACACCTTC.

CDR3 in DNA: TGCGCCAGCGGTAGCTCCTACAATGAGCAGTTCTTC. Translating gives CASGSSYNEQFF. V is TRBV10-2 and J is TRBJ2-1; D uncertain. The germline V gene encodes CDR1 WSHSY and CDR2 SAAADI. There are 12 residues in the CDR3. Trimming stripped 8 bases from V and 0 bases from J, with 5 bases between.

The CDR3 sequence is CASSADLRNTQYF. The CDR3, as DNA: TGTGCCAGCAGCGCGGACCTCCGGAATACGCAGTATTTT. The J gene is TRBJ2-3, the V gene TRBV11-2; D gene unclear. The CDR3 extends over 13 amino acids. CDR1 is SGHAT, CDR2 FQNNGV, per germline. With 5 bases removed from V and 7 bases from J, the gap between germline ends came to 13 bases.

This CDR3 reads CASSIRDSFYEQYF. DNA for the CDR3: TGTGCCAGTAGTATCCGGGACAGCTTCTACGAGCAGTACTTC. The rearrangement uses TRBV19 and TRBJ2-7, with 7 bases fitting TRBD1. Germline CDR1 reads LNHDA; CDR2 reads SQIVND (reference sequence). This CDR3 is built from 14 residues. V was clipped by 3 bases and J by 3 bases; unmatched bases: 5. Supplemented by reference TRBV19 and TRBJ2-7, the full variable domain reads DGGITQSPKYLFRKEGQNVTLSCEQNLNHDAMYWYRQDPGQGLRLIYYSQIVNDFQKGDIAEGYSVSREKKESFPLTVTSAQKNPTAFYLCASSIRDSFYEQYFGPGTRLTVT.

The chain combines TRBV29-1 with TRBJ2-7, with 7 bases identical to TRBD2. This CDR3 comprises 11 residues. In germline, CDR1 is SQVTM, CDR2 ANQGSEA. V dropped 7 bases and J dropped 4; count of bases not matched to a gene: 4. The CDR3 spells CSAWGGYEQYF. DNA for the CDR3: TGCAGCGCCTGGGGGGGGTACGAGCAGTACTTC.

The CDR3 protein is CASSRGTEAFF. The CDR3 DNA sequence: TGTGCCAGCAGTAGAGGCACTGAAGCTTTCTTT. This rearrangement joins TRBV27 to TRBJ1-1; no firm D call. Trimming cost V 5 bases and J 4 bases, with 5 bases left between them. The CDR3 loop spans 11 amino acids. Germline-derived CDR1 and CDR2 are MNHEY and SMNVEV (reference sequence).

The J gene is TRBJ1-3, the V gene TRBV13; D not certain. The CDR3 has 16 amino acids. The germline V gene encodes CDR1 PRHDT and CDR2 FYEKMQ (reference sequence). V lost 5 bases to trimming and J lost 0 bases, with 14 bases between them. The CDR3 coding sequence is TGTGCCAGCAGCCCCATCGCGGAATACTCTGGAAACACCATATATTTT. Amino acid sequence: CASSPIAEYSGNTIYF.

V gene TRBV7-8 combines with J gene TRBJ2-1; D gene uncertain. The V and J ends lost 3 bases and 2 bases respectively, with 8 bases between them. The germline V gene has CDR1 SGHVS and CDR2 FQNEAQ. The CDR3 loop spans 14 amino acids. This CDR3 reads CASSFNAAYNEQFF. The CDR3 DNA sequence: TGTGCCAGCAGCTTTAACGCAGCCTACAATGAGCAGTTCTTC.

This clone was counted once. The V and J genes are TRBV4-3 and TRBJ2-1; the D gene is possibly TRBD1 (5 bases). This CDR3 spans 16 amino acids. Trimming cost V 0 bases and J 3 bases, with 12 bases left between them. CDR1 and CDR2 from the germline V gene are LGHNA and YSLEER. In DNA form, the CDR3 reads TGCGCCAGCAGCCAAGACACAGGTTCCCTCTACAATGAGCAGTTCTTC. Its protein product is CASSQDTGSLYNEQFF.

The chain employs TRBV5-5 and TRBJ2-1, with a possible D match to TRBD1 (5 bases). There are 15 residues in the CDR3. CDR1 and CDR2 from the germline V gene are SGHKS and YYEKEE (reference sequence). V was trimmed by 4 bases and J by 6 bases, leaving 17 bases between them. The CDR3 nucleotides read TGTGCCAGCAGCCTGACAGTGGTCACATTCAATGAGCAGTTCTTC. Its translation is CASSLTVVTFNEQFF.